The sequence of this T cell receptor (beta chain) was determined in a study of cytomegalovirus exposure and HLA in healthy donors. Background on the study: From donors who were HLA-typed, an early data release held 70 million to 90 million unique TCRs.

Researchers ran the PCR with 60 Vbeta and 13 Jbeta primers. Repertoires were generated with immunoSEQ multiplex PCR, while TCRdb's copy carries only in-frame clones and drops some. The sample consists of 150,000 to 200,000 clones, less than 90% of them appearing once. The trim removed 3 bases at V and 6 bases at J, leaving 2 bases unmatched. CDR3 length: 14 amino acids. Germline loops: CDR1 SEHNR, CDR2 FQNEAQ (reference sequence). The specimen sequenced was PBMCs. The chain has TRBV7-9 and TRBJ2-2, with 9 bases that match TRBD1. The TCR comes from a man aged 50 to 60 in good health and CMV-seropositive. DNA of the CDR3: TGTGCCAGCAGCTTTGGGACAGGGCCCGGGGAGCTGTTTTTT. Translated, it gives CASSFGTGPGELFF.